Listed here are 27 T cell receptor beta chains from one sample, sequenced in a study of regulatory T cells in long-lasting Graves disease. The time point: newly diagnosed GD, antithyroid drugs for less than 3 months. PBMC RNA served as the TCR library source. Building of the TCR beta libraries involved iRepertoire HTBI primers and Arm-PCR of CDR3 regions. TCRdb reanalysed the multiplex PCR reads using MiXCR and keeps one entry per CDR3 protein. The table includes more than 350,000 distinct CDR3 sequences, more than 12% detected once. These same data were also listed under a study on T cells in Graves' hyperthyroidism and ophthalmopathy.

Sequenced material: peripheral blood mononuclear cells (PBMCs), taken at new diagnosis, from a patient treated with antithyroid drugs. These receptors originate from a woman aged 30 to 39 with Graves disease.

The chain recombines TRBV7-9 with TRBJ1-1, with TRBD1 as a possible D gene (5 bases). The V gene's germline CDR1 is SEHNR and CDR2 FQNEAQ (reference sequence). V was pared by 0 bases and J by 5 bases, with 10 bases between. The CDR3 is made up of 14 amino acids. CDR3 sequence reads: CASSLAGRETEAFF. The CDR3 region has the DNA TGTGCCAGCAGCTTAGCGGGCAGGGAGACTGAAGCTTTCTTT.

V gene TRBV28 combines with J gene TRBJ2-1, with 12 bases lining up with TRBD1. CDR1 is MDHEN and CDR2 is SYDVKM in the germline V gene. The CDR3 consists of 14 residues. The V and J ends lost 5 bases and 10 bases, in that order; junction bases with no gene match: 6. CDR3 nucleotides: TGTGCCAGCAGTCCCGGGACAGGGGGCCCGGAGCAGTTCTTC. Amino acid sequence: CASSPGTGGPEQFF.

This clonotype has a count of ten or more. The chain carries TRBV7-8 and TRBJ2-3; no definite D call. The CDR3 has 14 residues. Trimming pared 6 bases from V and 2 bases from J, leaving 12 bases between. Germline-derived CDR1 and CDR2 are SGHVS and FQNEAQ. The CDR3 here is CASRRTASTDTQYF. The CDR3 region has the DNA TGTGCCAGCAGAAGGACGGCGTCCACAGATACGCAGTATTTT. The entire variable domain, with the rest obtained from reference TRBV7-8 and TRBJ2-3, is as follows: GAGVSQSPRYKVAKRGQDVALRCDPISGHVSLFWYQQALGQGPEFLTYFQNEAQLDKSGLPSDRFFAERPEGSVSTLKIQRTQQEDSAVYLCASRRTASTDTQYFGPGTRLTVL.

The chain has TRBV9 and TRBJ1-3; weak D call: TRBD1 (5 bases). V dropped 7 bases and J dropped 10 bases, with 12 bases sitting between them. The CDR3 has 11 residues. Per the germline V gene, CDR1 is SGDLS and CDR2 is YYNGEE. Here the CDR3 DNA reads TGTGCCAGCTCGCCGGGGGAAACCATATATTTT. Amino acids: CASSPGETIYF.

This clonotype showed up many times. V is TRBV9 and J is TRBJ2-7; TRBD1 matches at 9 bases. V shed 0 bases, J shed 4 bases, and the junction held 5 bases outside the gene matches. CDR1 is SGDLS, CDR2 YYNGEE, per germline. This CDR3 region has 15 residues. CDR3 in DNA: TGTGCCAGCAGCGTAGCGGGGACAGGGTATTACGAGCAGTACTTC. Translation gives CASSVAGTGYYEQYF. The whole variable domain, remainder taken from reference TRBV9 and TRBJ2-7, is DSGVTQTPKHLITATGQRVTLRCSPRSGDLSVYWYQQSLDQGLQFLIQYYNGEERAKGNILERFSAQQFPDLHSELNLSSLELGDSALYFCASSVAGTGYYEQYFGPGTRLTVT.

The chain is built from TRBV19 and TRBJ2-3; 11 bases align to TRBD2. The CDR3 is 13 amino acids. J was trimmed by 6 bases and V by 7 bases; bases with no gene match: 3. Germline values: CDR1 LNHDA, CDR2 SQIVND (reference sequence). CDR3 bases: TGTGCCAGTACCTCTAGCGGGAGGGATACGCAGTATTTT. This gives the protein CASTSSGRDTQYF. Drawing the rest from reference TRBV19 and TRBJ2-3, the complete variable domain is DGGITQSPKYLFRKEGQNVTLSCEQNLNHDAMYWYRQDPGQGLRLIYYSQIVNDFQKGDIAEGYSVSREKKESFPLTVTSAQKNPTAFYLCASTSSGRDTQYFGPGTRLTVL.

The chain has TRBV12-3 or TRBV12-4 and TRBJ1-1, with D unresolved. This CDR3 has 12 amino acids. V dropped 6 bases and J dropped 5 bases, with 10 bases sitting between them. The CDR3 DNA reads TGTGCCAGCAGGGACTTTTGGACTGAAGCTTTCTTT. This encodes CASRDFWTEAFF.

DNA of the CDR3: TGTGCCAGTTTCGACAGGAAAGCTTCTGGAAACACCATATATTTT. This sequence encodes CASFDRKASGNTIYF. The chain joins TRBV19 to TRBJ1-3, with D possibly TRBD1 on 6 matching bases. The germline V gene encodes CDR1 LNHDA and CDR2 SQIVND (reference sequence). The CDR3 runs 15 residues. V was pared by 8 bases and J by 1 base, with 15 bases between.

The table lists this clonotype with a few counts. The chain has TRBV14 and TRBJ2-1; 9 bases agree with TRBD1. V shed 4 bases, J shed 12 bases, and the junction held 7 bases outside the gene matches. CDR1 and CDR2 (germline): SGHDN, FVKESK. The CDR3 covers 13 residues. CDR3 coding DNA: TGTGCCAGCAGCCCCCAGGACAGGGGAGGGCAGTTCTTC. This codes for CASSPQDRGGQFF.

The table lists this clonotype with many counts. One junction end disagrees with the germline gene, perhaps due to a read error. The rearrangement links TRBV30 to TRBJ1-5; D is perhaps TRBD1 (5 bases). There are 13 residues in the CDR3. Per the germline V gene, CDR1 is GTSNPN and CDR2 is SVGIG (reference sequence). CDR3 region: CAWSKEAGAARGF. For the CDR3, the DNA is TGTGCCTGGAGTAAGGAGGCGGGAGCTGCGCGGGGGTTT.

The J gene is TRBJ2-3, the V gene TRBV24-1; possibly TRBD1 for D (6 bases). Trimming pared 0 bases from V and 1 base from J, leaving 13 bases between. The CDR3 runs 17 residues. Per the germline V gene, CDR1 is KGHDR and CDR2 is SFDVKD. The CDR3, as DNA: TGTGCCACCAGTGATTTGCAACGGGCAGGGGGCACAGATACGCAGTATTTT. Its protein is CATSDLQRAGGTDTQYF.

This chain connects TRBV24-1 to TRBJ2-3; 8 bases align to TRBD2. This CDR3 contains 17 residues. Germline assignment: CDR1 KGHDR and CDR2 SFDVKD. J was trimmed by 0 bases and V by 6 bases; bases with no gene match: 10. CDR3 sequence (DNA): TGTGCCACCAGTTCCCCTTTAGCGGGAATTAGCACAGATACGCAGTATTTT. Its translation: CATSSPLAGISTDTQYF.

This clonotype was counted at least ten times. The CDR3 nucleotides read TGTGCCAGCAGCTTAGCGCGAAATTCGGGCCTAGCAGGCTACACCTTC. Residues: CASSLARNSGLAGYTF. The chain uses TRBV7-8 and TRBJ1-2; D is unclear. Trimming stripped 0 bases from V and 8 bases from J, with 19 bases between. Germline V gene sequence: CDR1 SGHVS, CDR2 FQNEAQ. The CDR3 totals 16 residues.

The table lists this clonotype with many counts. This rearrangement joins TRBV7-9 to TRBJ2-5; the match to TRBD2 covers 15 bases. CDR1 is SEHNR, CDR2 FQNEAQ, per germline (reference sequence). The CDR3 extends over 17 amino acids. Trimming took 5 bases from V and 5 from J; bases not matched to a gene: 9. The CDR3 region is CASSTRTSGRAGETQYF. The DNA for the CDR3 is TGTGCCAGCAGCACCAGGACTAGCGGGAGGGCCGGTGAGACCCAGTACTTC.

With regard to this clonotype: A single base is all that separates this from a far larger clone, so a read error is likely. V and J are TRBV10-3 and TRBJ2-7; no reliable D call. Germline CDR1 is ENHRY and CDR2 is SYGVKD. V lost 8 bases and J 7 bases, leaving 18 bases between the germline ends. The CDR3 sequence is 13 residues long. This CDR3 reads CAILRPQYNEQYF. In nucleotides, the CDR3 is TGTGCCATCCTGCGTCCCCAATACAATGAGCAGTACTTC.

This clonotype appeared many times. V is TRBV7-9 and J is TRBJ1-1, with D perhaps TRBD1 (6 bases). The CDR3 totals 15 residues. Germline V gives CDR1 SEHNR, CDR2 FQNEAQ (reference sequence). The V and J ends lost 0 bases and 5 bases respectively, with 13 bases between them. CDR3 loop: CASSLAGTGLTEAFF. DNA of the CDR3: TGTGCCAGCAGCTTAGCCGGCACAGGGTTAACTGAAGCTTTCTTT. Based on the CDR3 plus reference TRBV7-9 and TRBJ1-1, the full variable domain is DTGVSQNPRHKITKRGQNVTFRCDPISEHNRLYWYRQTLGQGPEFLTYFQNEAQLEKSRLLSDRFSAERPKGSFSTLEIQRTEQGDSAMYLCASSLAGTGLTEAFFGQGTRLTVV.

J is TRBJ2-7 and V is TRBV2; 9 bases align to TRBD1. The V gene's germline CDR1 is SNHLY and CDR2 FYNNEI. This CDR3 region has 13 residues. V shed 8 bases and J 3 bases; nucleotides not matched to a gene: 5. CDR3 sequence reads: CASVTGGLYEQYF. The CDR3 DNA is TGTGCCAGCGTAACAGGGGGCCTCTACGAGCAGTACTTC.

The CDR3 nucleotides read TGCAGTGCTACCCGGGGACAAAATCAGCCCCAGCATTTT. This codes for CSATRGQNQPQHF. The chain employs TRBV20-1 and TRBJ1-5; D perhaps matches TRBD1 (6 bases). The CDR3 runs to 13 residues. V dropped 4 bases and J dropped 4 bases, with 11 bases sitting between them. Per the germline V gene, CDR1 is DFQATT and CDR2 is SNEGSKA (reference sequence).

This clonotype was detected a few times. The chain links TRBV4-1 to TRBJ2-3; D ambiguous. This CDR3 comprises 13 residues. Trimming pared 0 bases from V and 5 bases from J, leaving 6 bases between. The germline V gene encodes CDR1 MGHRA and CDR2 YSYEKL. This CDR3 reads CASSQDAGDTQYF. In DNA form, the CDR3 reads TGCGCCAGCAGCCAAGACGCAGGAGATACGCAGTATTTT.

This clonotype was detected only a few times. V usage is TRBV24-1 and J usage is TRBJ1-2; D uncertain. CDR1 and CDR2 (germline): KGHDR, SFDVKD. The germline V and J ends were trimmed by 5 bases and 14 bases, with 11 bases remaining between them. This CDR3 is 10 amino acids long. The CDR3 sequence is CATSGPPGTF. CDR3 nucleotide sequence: TGTGCCACCAGTGGCCCCCCTGGGACCTTC.

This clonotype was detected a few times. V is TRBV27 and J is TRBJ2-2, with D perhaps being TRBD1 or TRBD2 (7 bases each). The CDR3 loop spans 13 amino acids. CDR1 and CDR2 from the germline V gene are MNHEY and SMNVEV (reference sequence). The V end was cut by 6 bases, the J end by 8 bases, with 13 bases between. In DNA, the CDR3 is TGTGCCAGCAGACCCCAGGGGGGGGGGGAGCTGTTTTTT. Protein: CASRPQGGGELFF.

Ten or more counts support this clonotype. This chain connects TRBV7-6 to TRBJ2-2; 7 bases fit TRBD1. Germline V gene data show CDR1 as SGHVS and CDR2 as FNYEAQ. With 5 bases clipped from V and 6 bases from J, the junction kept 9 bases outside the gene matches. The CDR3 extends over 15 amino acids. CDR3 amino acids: CASSPPATGAGELFF. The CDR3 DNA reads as TGTGCCAGCAGCCCTCCCGCAACAGGGGCCGGGGAGCTGTTTTTT.

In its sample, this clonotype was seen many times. The CDR3: CASSLVSYTEAFF. CDR3 sequence (DNA): TGTGCCAGCAGTTTAGTCTCGTACACTGAAGCTTTCTTT. V and J are TRBV12-3 or TRBV12-4 and TRBJ1-1; D is uncertain. Trimming removed 1 base from V and 3 bases from J, with 6 bases in between. The CDR3 runs 13 residues.

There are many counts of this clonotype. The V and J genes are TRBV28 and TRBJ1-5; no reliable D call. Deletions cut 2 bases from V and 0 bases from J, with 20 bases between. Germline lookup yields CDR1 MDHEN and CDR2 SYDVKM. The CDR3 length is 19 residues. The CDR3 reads CASSLIDQSDRLSNQPQHF. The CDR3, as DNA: TGTGCCAGCAGTTTAATCGACCAGAGCGATAGACTTAGCAATCAGCCCCAGCATTTT.

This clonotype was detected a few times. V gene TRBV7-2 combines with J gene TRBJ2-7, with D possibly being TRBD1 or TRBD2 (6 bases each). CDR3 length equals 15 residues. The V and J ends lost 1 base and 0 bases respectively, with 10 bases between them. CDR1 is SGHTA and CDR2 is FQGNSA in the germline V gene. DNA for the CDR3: TGTGCCAGCAGCTTAGACCCGGGGGCCTCCTACGAGCAGTACTTC. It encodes CASSLDPGASYEQYF. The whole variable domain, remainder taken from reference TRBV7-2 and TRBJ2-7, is GAGVSQSPSNKVTEKGKDVELRCDPISGHTALYWYRQSLGQGLEFLIYFQGNSAPDKSGLPSDRFSAERTGGSVSTLTIQRTQQEDSAVYLCASSLDPGASYEQYFGPGTRLTVT.

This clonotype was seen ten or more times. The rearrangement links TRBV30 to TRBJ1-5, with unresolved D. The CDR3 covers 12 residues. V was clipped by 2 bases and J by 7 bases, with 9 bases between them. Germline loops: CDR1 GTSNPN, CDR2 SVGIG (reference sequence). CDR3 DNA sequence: TGTGCCTGGAGTTCGGAAATGCAGCCCCAGCATTTT. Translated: CAWSSEMQPQHF. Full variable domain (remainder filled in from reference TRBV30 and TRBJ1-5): SQTIHQWPATLVQPVGSPLSLECTVEGTSNPNLYWYRQAAGRGLQLLFYSVGIGQISSEVPQNLSASRPQDRQFILSSKKLLLSDSGFYLCAWSSEMQPQHFGDGTRLSIL.

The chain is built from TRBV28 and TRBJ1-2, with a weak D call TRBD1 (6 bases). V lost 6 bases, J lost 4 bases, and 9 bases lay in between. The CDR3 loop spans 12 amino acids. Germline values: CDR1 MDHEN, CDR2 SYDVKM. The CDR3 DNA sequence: TGTGCCAGCAGGAGGGGGGGCTATGGCTACACCTTC. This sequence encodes CASRRGGYGYTF.